Listed below are T cell receptor beta chains from one sample, sequenced in a study of cytomegalovirus exposure and HLA in healthy donors. Assay: immunoSEQ multiplex PCR; the TCRdb copy retains only in-frame clones and omits some. The table includes some 170,000 clones, approximately 78% detected once. The sample comprised PBMCs. These receptors were collected from a human donor in good health. The CDR3 runs from the conserved cysteine through the conserved F or W. The D gene is left open where the match is weak. Part of the rows lack a size; the others show once, few, many or a class for expanded clones.

size,D,V,J,CDR3,DNA
.,.,TRBV19,TRBJ1-1,CASSIPLVGNTEAFF,TGTGCCAGTAGTATACCCCTAGTGGGGAACACTGAAGCTTTCTTT
.,TRBD1,TRBV4-2,TRBJ1-1,CASSQDRGSLAFF,TGTGCCAGCAGCCAAGACAGGGGGTCTTTAGCTTTCTTT
.,.,TRBV7-8,TRBJ2-3,CASSPRPERRKDTQYF,TGTGCCAGCAGCCCCCGGCCTGAGCGGCGGAAAGATACGCAGTATTTT
.,.,TRBV2,TRBJ2-7,CASSERRGPYEQYF,TGTGCCAGCAGTGAACGGCGGGGCCCCTACGAGCAGTACTTC
once,.,TRBV9,TRBJ2-3,CASSTFEGGTDTQYF,TGTGCCAGCAGCACTTTTGAGGGGGGGACAGATACGCAGTATTTT
.,.,TRBV5-4,TRBJ1-2,CASTPWGDYGYTF,TGTGCCAGCACCCCATGGGGGGATTATGGCTACACCTTC
.,.,TRBV29-1,TRBJ2-3,CSLKGGGTDTQYF,TGCAGTCTTAAGGGGGGGGGTACAGATACGCAGTATTTT
.,.,TRBV29-1,TRBJ1-2,CSALSGGYTF,TGCAGCGCCCTAAGCGGCGGCTACACCTTC
.,TRBD1,TRBV7-9,TRBJ2-1,CASRLGQGFDNEQFF,TGTGCCAGCAGGCTGGGACAGGGGTTTGACAATGAGCAGTTCTTC
.,.,TRBV5-1,TRBJ1-2,CASSLDRRNYGYTF,TGCGCCAGCAGCTTGGACAGGCGTAACTATGGCTACACCTTC
.,.,TRBV5-1,TRBJ1-3,CASSSGTIASSGNTIYF,TGCGCCAGCAGCTCCGGGACAATCGCCTCTTCTGGAAACACCATATATTTT
.,.,TRBV9,TRBJ2-1,CASSVEGQVYNEQFF,TGTGCCAGCAGCGTAGAGGGACAAGTATACAATGAGCAGTTCTTC
once,TRBD1,TRBV7-3,TRBJ2-2,CASSRQGANTGELFF,TGTGCCAGCAGCCGACAGGGGGCGAACACCGGGGAGCTGTTTTTT
.,.,TRBV29-1,TRBJ1-1,CSVGGTEAFF,TGCAGCGTTGGAGGCACTGAAGCTTTCTTT
.,.,TRBV6-6,TRBJ2-1,CASRYTSKSNGEQFF,TGTGCCAGCAGGTATACTAGTAAATCGAACGGTGAGCAGTTCTTC
.,TRBD1,TRBV25-1,TRBJ1-1,CASGQAVGTEAFF,TGTGCCAGCGGACAGGCCGTCGGCACTGAAGCTTTCTTT
few,.,TRBV6-6,TRBJ1-2,CASSYSRGMDGYTF,TGTGCCAGCAGTTACTCCCGGGGAATGGATGGCTACACCTTC
.,.,TRBV6-5,TRBJ1-1,CASRGVGTEAFF,TGTGCCAGCAGGGGAGTGGGCACTGAAGCTTTCTTT
once,TRBD1,TRBV19,TRBJ2-7,CASSPRQGYEQYF,TGTGCCAGTAGTCCCCGACAGGGCTACGAGCAGTACTTC
few,TRBD2,TRBV9,TRBJ2-1,CASSVVGRGNEQFF,TGTGCCAGCAGCGTAGTTGGGCGGGGGAATGAGCAGTTCTTC
.,.,TRBV19,TRBJ1-6,CASSMAGYSPLHF,TGTGCCAGTAGTATGGCAGGGTATTCACCCCTCCACTTT
.,.,TRBV18,TRBJ1-1,CASSPTGTNTEAFF,TGTGCCAGCTCACCAACAGGGACGAACACTGAAGCTTTCTTT
.,TRBD2,TRBV2,TRBJ2-3,CASTHRPGLAGTPSTDTQYF,TGTGCCAGCACCCACCGCCCGGGACTAGCGGGGACCCCTAGCACAGATACGCAGTATTTT
.,.,TRBV11-3,TRBJ1-2,CASSDGREGYTF,TGTGCCAGCAGCGATGGCAGGGAAGGCTACACCTTC
.,.,TRBV5-5,TRBJ1-2,CASSSGLRTLGGYTF,TGTGCCAGCAGCTCGGGACTACGTACCCTCGGTGGCTACACCTTC
.,.,TRBV30,TRBJ2-1,CAWSVGGGSYNEQFF,TGTGCCTGGAGTGTAGGGGGTGGCTCCTACAATGAGCAGTTCTTC
.,TRBD1,TRBV18,TRBJ2-1,CASSPDRGVNEQFF,TGTGCCAGCTCACCGGACAGGGGAGTGAATGAGCAGTTCTTC
.,TRBD1,TRBV4-3,TRBJ2-5,CASSLAGTGLQETQYF,TGCGCCAGCAGCCTCGCCGGGACAGGCCTCCAAGAGACCCAGTACTTC
.,.,TRBV18,TRBJ1-2,CASSPTEIYGYTF,TGTGCCAGCTCACCGACAGAGATCTATGGCTACACCTTC
.,TRBD1,TRBV2,TRBJ1-1,CASSRQGWTEAFF,TGTGCCAGCAGTCGACAGGGATGGACTGAAGCTTTCTTT
.,.,TRBV7-9,TRBJ1-1,CASSNGQSEAFF,TGTGCCAGCAGCAATGGACAGTCTGAAGCTTTCTTT
.,.,TRBV4-1,TRBJ1-2,CASSQPPGTDFYGYTF,TGCGCCAGCAGCCAACCACCCGGGACTGACTTCTATGGCTACACCTTC
.,TRBD1,TRBV27,TRBJ1-2,CASSLRGPGGYTF,TGTGCCAGCAGTTTAAGGGGGCCGGGTGGCTACACCTTC
.,TRBD1,TRBV6-4,TRBJ2-7,CASSDPDRDFGESYEQYF,TGTGCCAGCAGTGACCCGGACAGGGATTTTGGAGAGTCCTACGAGCAGTACTTC
.,.,TRBV2,TRBJ1-5,CASSAQGNQPQHF,TGTGCCAGCAGTGCTCAGGGAAATCAGCCCCAGCATTTT
.,.,TRBV5-1,TRBJ2-5,CASSPQSETQYF,TGCGCCAGCAGCCCCCAAAGCGAGACCCAGTACTTC
few,.,TRBV6-1,TRBJ1-4,CASSSLDEKLFF,TGTGCCAGCAGTTCCCTCGATGAAAAACTGTTTTTT
.,.,TRBV18,TRBJ1-4,CASSSDIGNEKLFF,TGTGCCAGCTCATCCGACATCGGTAATGAAAAACTGTTTTTT
few,TRBD1,TRBV19,TRBJ1-1,CASHRGRGTEAFF,TGTGCCAGTCACAGGGGGCGAGGCACTGAAGCTTTCTTT
.,.,TRBV7-2,TRBJ2-3,CASSPQGDTQYF,TGTGCCAGCAGCCCTCAGGGAGATACGCAGTATTTT
.,TRBD2,TRBV6-4,TRBJ2-7,CASSKTSGGSYEQYF,TGTGCCAGCAGTAAAACTAGCGGGGGGTCCTACGAGCAGTACTTC
.,.,TRBV15,TRBJ1-2,CATRSLTDYYGYTF,TGTGCCACCAGATCACTGACAGATTACTATGGCTACACCTTC
.,TRBD2,TRBV7-2,TRBJ2-3,CASSFPAGGVGDTQYF,TGTGCCAGCAGCTTCCCGGCGGGGGGGGTCGGAGATACGCAGTATTTT
.,.,TRBV4-3,TRBJ1-3,CASSQEGGDGNTIYF,TGCGCCAGCAGCCAAGAGGGGGGAGACGGAAACACCATATATTTT
.,TRBD1,TRBV19,TRBJ1-2,CASRPGQGDYGYTF,TGTGCCAGTAGACCGGGACAGGGGGACTATGGCTACACCTTC
once,.,TRBV27,TRBJ1-2,CASSLGGLGYGYTF,TGTGCCAGCAGTTTGGGGGGGCTCGGCTATGGCTACACCTTC